These 19 T cell receptor beta chains share one sample of origin, sequenced in a study of beta chain features in type 1 diabetes. Reverse transcription of all isolated RNA meant that expressed TCRB transcripts were sequenced. Libraries were prepared by immunoSEQ multiplex PCR; TCRdb keeps only in-frame clonotypes and omits some of them. The sample lists some 900,000 clones; around a sixth were seen once. Sequencing was performed on naive CD4+ T cells from blood. The receptors stem from a woman between 18 and 30 years old in good health.

This clone was counted only a few times. The chain is built from TRBV4-3 and TRBJ2-7, with D perhaps matching TRBD1 or TRBD2 (5 bases each). Trimming removed 0 bases at V and 6 bases at J, with 18 bases between. CDR1 and CDR2 (germline): LGHNA, YSLEER. CDR3 size: 16 residues. The CDR3 DNA is TGCGCCAGCAGCCAAGATTCCGGGACCCTCTTGGGCGAGCAGTACTTC. Protein sequence: CASSQDSGTLLGEQYF.

The chain uses TRBV5-1 and TRBJ2-2; weak D call: TRBD1 (6 bases). The length of the CDR3 is 15 residues. Between the trimmed V and J ends, which lost 5 bases and 0 bases, there was a span of 11 bases. Germline assignment: CDR1 SGHRS and CDR2 YFSETQ. CDR3 protein: CASRMDSANTGELFF. The CDR3 DNA reads as TGCGCCAGCAGGATGGACAGCGCGAACACCGGGGAGCTGTTTTTT.

The chain is built from TRBV2 and TRBJ1-4; TRBD1 matches at 10 bases. V was clipped by 8 bases and J by 7 bases; unmatched bases: 7. The germline V gene has CDR1 SNHLY and CDR2 FYNNEI. The length of the CDR3 is 14 residues. CDR3 loop: CASGKDRGSEKLFF. The CDR3 DNA is TGTGCCAGCGGGAAGGACAGGGGGTCTGAAAAACTGTTTTTT.

This clone has more than one count but fewer than ten. The chain is built from TRBV7-2 and TRBJ1-1; TRBD1 might be the D (6 bases). There are 15 residues in the CDR3. CDR1 is SGHTA and CDR2 is FQGNSA in the germline V gene. Trimming removed 2 bases at V and 4 bases at J, with 14 bases between. The CDR3 nucleotides read TGTGCCAGCAGCTTATTGGGGGCCAGGAGCACTGAAGCTTTCTTT. This sequence encodes CASSLLGARSTEAFF.

This chain links TRBV19 with TRBJ2-2, with a weak D call TRBD2 (5 bases). V shed 5 bases and J shed 5 bases, with 12 bases lying between them. This CDR3 region has 14 residues. From germline, CDR1 is LNHDA and CDR2 SQIVND (reference sequence). The CDR3 sequence: CASSPGVKTGELFF. The CDR3 nucleotides read TGTGCCAGTAGTCCCGGGGTCAAAACCGGGGAGCTGTTTTTT.

This clone turned up a few times. V and J are TRBV7-9 and TRBJ2-2; tentatively, D is TRBD1 (6 bases). The CDR3 is made up of 15 amino acids. Germline V lookup: CDR1 SEHNR, CDR2 FQNEAQ (reference sequence). The ends were cut back, 6 bases at V and 2 bases at J, with 13 bases in the middle. The CDR3 DNA reads TGTGCCAGCAGTCCACCGGGACAAAACACCGGGGAGCTGTTTTTT. Encoded protein: CASSPPGQNTGELFF.

This clone has more than one count but fewer than ten. Other DNA sequences in the same sample also yield this CDR3. The chain has TRBV7-2 and TRBJ2-5; possible D gene TRBD2, 5 bases. Germline values: CDR1 SGHTA, CDR2 FQGNSA. V was cut by 1 base and J by 5 bases, with 8 bases left in between. The CDR3 has 13 amino acids. In DNA form, the CDR3 reads TGTGCCAGCAGCTTAGGAGGGTGGGAGACCCAGTACTTC. Translated, it gives CASSLGGWETQYF.

On this clone: The same CDR3 arises from other DNA sequences in this sample as well. V is TRBV18 and J is TRBJ2-1; D gene unclear. Germline V gene sequence: CDR1 KGHSH, CDR2 LQKENI. This CDR3 contains 14 residues. V lost 3 bases and J lost 0, with 6 bases in between. The CDR3 nucleotides read TGTGCCAGCTCACCGTCCGACTCCTACAATGAGCAGTTCTTC. Its protein is CASSPSDSYNEQFF.

V gene TRBV6-1 combines with J gene TRBJ2-4; D is unresolved. CDR1 is MNHNS, CDR2 SASEGT, per germline. The CDR3 is made up of 15 amino acids. Trimming cost V 2 bases and J 7 bases, with 15 bases left between them. The CDR3 bases are TGTGCCAGCAGTGAAATGACGGTCTTCTGGAACATTCAGTACTTC. Translation: CASSEMTVFWNIQYF.

This clone has just a few counts. The CDR3 reads CASSESSRELFF. For the CDR3, the DNA is TGCGCCAGCAGTGAGTCGTCCCGGGAGCTGTTTTTT. The chain links TRBV10-1 to TRBJ2-2; D is unresolved. The germline V gene has CDR1 WNHNN and CDR2 SYGVQD (reference sequence). CDR3 length equals 12 residues. V shed 0 bases and J shed 9 bases, with 5 bases lying between them.

The V call is TRBV11-2, the J call TRBJ2-2, with 13 bases that match TRBD2. Trimming took 5 bases from V and 9 from J; bases not matched to a gene: 12. Germline values: CDR1 SGHAT, CDR2 FQNNGV. The CDR3 runs to 17 residues. The CDR3 nucleotides are TGTGCCAGCAGCATAATACGGACTAGCGGGAGAGGCCGGGAGCTGTTTTTT. Protein: CASSIIRTSGRGRELFF.

V gene TRBV5-1 combines with J gene TRBJ2-1; weak D call: TRBD1 (6 bases). Germline V gene data show CDR1 as SGHRS and CDR2 as YFSETQ. This CDR3 comprises 14 residues. With 2 bases removed from V and 9 bases from J, the gap between germline ends came to 15 bases. The CDR3 bases are TGCGCCAGCAGCTTTTATGGGGGCCGGGGTGAGCAGTTCTTC. It codes for CASSFYGGRGEQFF.

The chain combines TRBV5-4 with TRBJ2-5, with a tentative D call TRBD2 (5 bases). The CDR3 has 11 residues. Trimming removed 6 bases from V and 5 bases from J, with 8 bases in between. CDR1 SGHNT and CDR2 YYREEE come from the germline V gene (reference sequence). As DNA, the CDR3 is TGTGCCAGCACCGAGCGGGAGACCCAGTACTTC. It codes for CASTERETQYF.

The chain links TRBV5-1 to TRBJ2-1; the match to TRBD1 covers 7 bases. CDR1 and CDR2 (germline): SGHRS, YFSETQ. The CDR3 runs 15 residues. V trimming: 2 bases; J trimming: 2 bases; junction bases outside the gene matches: 4. CDR3 residues: CASSLDRETYNEQFF. The CDR3 region has the DNA TGCGCCAGCAGCTTAGACAGGGAGACCTACAATGAGCAGTTCTTC.

This clone came up a few times. The chain uses TRBV28 and TRBJ1-2, with unresolved D. The germline V gene has CDR1 MDHEN and CDR2 SYDVKM. V lost 3 bases, J lost 6 bases, and 5 bases lay in between. CDR3 size: 11 residues. CDR3 amino acids: CASSFGNGYTF. The CDR3 DNA sequence: TGTGCCAGCAGTTTTGGAAATGGCTACACCTTC.

This clone has only one observation. V is TRBV7-2 and J is TRBJ2-1, with D unresolved. This CDR3 comprises 14 residues. Germline V gene data show CDR1 as SGHTA and CDR2 as FQGNSA. V lost 2 bases to trimming and J lost 12 bases, with 17 bases between them. The CDR3 nucleotides are TGTGCCAGCAGCTTAATGATAGATACCGTAGGGCAGTTCTTC. Translation gives CASSLMIDTVGQFF.

This clone was seen a handful of times. The rearrangement joins TRBV12-2 to TRBJ2-2; the D call of TRBD1 is as the table states it, not checked on the DNA. TRBV12-2 is designated a pseudogene. The CDR3 sequence is 15 residues long. CDR3 nucleotides: TGTGCAAAAAAAAACCACCGGGACAGCACCGGGGAGCTGTTTTTT. Its protein is CAKKNHRDSTGELFF.

This clone has a handful of counts. The same CDR3 also results from other DNA sequences found in this sample. This chain joins TRBV7-2 and TRBJ2-1; D gene uncertain. Per the germline V gene, CDR1 is SGHTA and CDR2 is FQGNSA. V shed 1 base and J shed 5 bases, with 6 bases lying between them. This CDR3 spans 13 amino acids. The CDR3 region has the DNA TGTGCCAGCAGCTTAGTGGGGAACAATGAGCAGTTCTTC. It encodes CASSLVGNNEQFF.

This clone has a handful of counts. J is TRBJ2-5 and V is TRBV5-4, with D possibly TRBD2 on 7 matching bases. The V end lost 5 bases, the J end lost 2 bases, and 13 bases lay between the germline ends. Germline values: CDR1 SGHNT, CDR2 YYREEE (reference sequence). The CDR3 totals 14 residues. The CDR3 spells CASRPAGTQETQYF. CDR3 DNA sequence: TGTGCCAGCAGACCAGCGGGGACACAAGAGACCCAGTACTTC.